This is a list of T cell receptor beta chains from one sample in a study of CD8 T cells in ankylosing spondylitis. TCRdb called the 5' RACE reads again in MiXCR, with one record for every CDR3 protein. This table holds 100,000 to 150,000 distinct CDR3 sequences, around 7% found once. The sample consisted of blood, either unsorted or a sorted T cell fraction (not recorded which). The source of these receptors is a male donor with ankylosing spondylitis or in good health (not recorded which). Each CDR3 is given without its conserved first and last residue. Fields, in order: J gene, V gene, D gene, CDR3 protein. The D gene is left open where the match is weak.

j_gene: TRBJ2-1; v_gene: TRBV7-9; d_gene: .; CDR3aa: ASSLLKGSNEQF
j_gene: TRBJ2-3; v_gene: TRBV7-9; d_gene: .; CDR3aa: ASRKGGDTQY
j_gene: TRBJ1-1; v_gene: TRBV5-1; d_gene: TRBD1; CDR3aa: ASIETGGGAVTEAF
j_gene: TRBJ2-4; v_gene: TRBV20-1; d_gene: TRBD2; CDR3aa: SASVRELAKNIQY
j_gene: TRBJ1-1; v_gene: TRBV5-1; d_gene: TRBD1; CDR3aa: ASSPRTGTTEAF
j_gene: TRBJ1-2; v_gene: TRBV6-2/TRBV6-3; d_gene: .; CDR3aa: ASTNPGREGRGYT
j_gene: TRBJ2-5; v_gene: TRBV20-1; d_gene: .; CDR3aa: SAREGLFSDFIRETQY
j_gene: TRBJ2-5; v_gene: TRBV3-1; d_gene: .; CDR3aa: ASSQDRGVAQETQY
j_gene: TRBJ2-7; v_gene: TRBV11-2; d_gene: .; CDR3aa: ASSLDRIGFHEQY
j_gene: TRBJ1-1; v_gene: TRBV5-1; d_gene: TRBD1; CDR3aa: ASLGQGGVTEAF
j_gene: TRBJ1-2; v_gene: TRBV4-1; d_gene: .; CDR3aa: ASSQEDSLNYGYT
j_gene: TRBJ1-2; v_gene: TRBV29-1; d_gene: .; CDR3aa: SVHYRDRGEGYT
j_gene: TRBJ2-5; v_gene: TRBV6-2/TRBV6-3; d_gene: TRBD1; CDR3aa: ASSYTEQGARETQY
j_gene: TRBJ2-2; v_gene: TRBV7-2; d_gene: .; CDR3aa: ASRPLNTGELF
j_gene: TRBJ2-3; v_gene: TRBV12-3/TRBV12-4; d_gene: .; CDR3aa: ASSSNTDTQY
j_gene: TRBJ2-7; v_gene: TRBV28; d_gene: .; CDR3aa: ASSWGTEQY
j_gene: TRBJ2-7; v_gene: TRBV5-1; d_gene: .; CDR3aa: ASSLVPGGSSYEQY